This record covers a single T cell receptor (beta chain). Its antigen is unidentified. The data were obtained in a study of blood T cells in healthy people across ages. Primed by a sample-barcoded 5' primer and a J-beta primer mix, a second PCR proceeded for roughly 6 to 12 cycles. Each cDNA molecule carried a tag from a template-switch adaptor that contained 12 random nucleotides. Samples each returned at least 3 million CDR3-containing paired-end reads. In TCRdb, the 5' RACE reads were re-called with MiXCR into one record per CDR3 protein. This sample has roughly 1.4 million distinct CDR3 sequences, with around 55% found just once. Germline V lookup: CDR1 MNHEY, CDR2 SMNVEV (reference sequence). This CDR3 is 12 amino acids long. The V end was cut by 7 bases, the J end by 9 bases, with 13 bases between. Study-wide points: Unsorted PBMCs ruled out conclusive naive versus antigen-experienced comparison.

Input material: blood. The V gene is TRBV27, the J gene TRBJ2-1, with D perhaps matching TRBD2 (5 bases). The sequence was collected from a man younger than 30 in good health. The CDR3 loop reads CASTPAGGEQFF. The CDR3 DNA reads TGTGCCAGCACCCCGGCGGGCGGTGAGCAGTTCTTC.